The 21 T cell receptor beta chains below come from one sample, sequenced in a study of blood T cells in healthy people across ages. A second PCR of roughly 7 to 11 cycles used a sample-barcoded 5' primer and a J-beta primer mix. TCRdb reprocessed the 5' RACE reads via MiXCR and lists one record per CDR3 protein. The table records 550,000 to 600,000 distinct CDR3 sequences, less than 60% of them present only once. The sample consisted of blood. The source is a man of 80 years or more in good health.

This chain links TRBV14 with TRBJ1-1, with 11 bases aligning to TRBD1. The V segment lost 2 bases and the J segment 1 base; nucleotides outside the gene matches: 3. Germline V gene sequence: CDR1 SGHDN, CDR2 FVKESK. This CDR3 has 16 amino acids. The CDR3 sequence is CASSQRGQGANTEAFF. DNA for the CDR3: TGTGCCAGCAGCCAACGCGGACAGGGGGCGAACACTGAAGCTTTCTTT. The full variable domain, in which reference TRBV14 and TRBJ1-1 provide the parts outside the CDR3, is EAGVTQFPSHSVIEKGQTVTLRCDPISGHDNLYWYRRVMGKEIKFLLHFVKESKQDESGMPNNRFLAERTGGTYSTLKVQPAELEDSGVYFCASSQRGQGANTEAFFGQGTRLTVV.

Remarks on this clonotype: A read error is possible here, since a much larger clone lies one base away. The chain has TRBV6-5 and TRBJ2-7, with D perhaps matching TRBD1 or TRBD2 (5 bases each). Deletions cut 5 bases from V and 0 bases from J, with 11 bases between. Per germline, CDR1 MNHEY and CDR2 SVGAGI. The CDR3 runs to 14 residues. The DNA for the CDR3 is TGTGCCAGCAGTCGCCGGGACCCCTCCTACGAGCAGTACTTC. This encodes CASSRRDPSYEQYF.

The chain couples TRBV6-6 to TRBJ1-2; 11 bases are a match to TRBD1. V trimming: 7 bases; J trimming: 8 bases; junction bases outside the gene matches: 6. The V gene's germline CDR1 is MNHNY and CDR2 SVGAGI (reference sequence). The CDR3 is 13 amino acids. The CDR3: CASKDRGQGGYTF. The DNA for the CDR3 is TGTGCCAGCAAGGACAGGGGGCAGGGAGGCTACACCTTC.

Points on this clonotype: At one of its ends the junction is not consistent with the germline gene, which may arise from a read error. This rearrangement joins TRBV3-1 to TRBJ2-5, with TRBD2 identical over 11 bases. The DNA matches TRBJ2-7 better at its end, which makes the J call doubtful. Germline V gives CDR1 LGHDT, CDR2 YNNKEL (reference sequence). The length of the CDR3 is 18 residues. Here the CDR3 DNA reads TGTGGCAGCAGCCGAAGTCGCCTTAGCGGGAGGGCCCTCCGCGAGCAGTACTTC. Translating it yields CGSSRSRLSGRALREQYF.

The genes are TRBV7-2 and TRBJ2-1; a possible D gene is TRBD2 (5 bases). The V and J ends lost 4 bases and 15 bases respectively, with 13 bases between them. The CDR3 covers 11 residues. The germline V gene has CDR1 SGHTA and CDR2 FQGNSA. CDR3 in DNA: TGTGCCAGCAGCTCCGCCCAGAGGGCGTTCTTC. Its protein is CASSSAQRAFF.

This clonotype was observed at least ten times. The J gene is TRBJ2-5, the V gene TRBV6-6, with a possible D match to TRBD1 (5 bases). V lost 4 bases and J 1 base, leaving 10 bases between the germline ends. The CDR3 is 14 amino acids. Per the germline V gene, CDR1 is MNHNY and CDR2 is SVGAGI (reference sequence). The CDR3 nucleotides read TGTGCCAGCAGTTGGAGACAGATCCAAGAGACCCAGTACTTC. It specifies CASSWRQIQETQYF.

V is TRBV6-1 and J is TRBJ2-5, with D perhaps matching TRBD1 (6 bases). The tail of the sequence fits TRBJ2-7 better, so the J call may be wrong. CDR1 is MNHNS, CDR2 SASEGT, per germline. This CDR3 comprises 18 residues. CDR3 region: CASSEVRGSAGYTYEQYF. In nucleotides, the CDR3 is TGTGCCAGCAGTGAAGTTAGGGGGTCGGCAGGCTATACCTACGAGCAGTACTTC.

The V and J genes are TRBV12-3 or TRBV12-4 and TRBJ1-1, with D unclear. Trimming cost V 7 bases and J 1 base, with 13 bases left between them. The CDR3 extends over 14 amino acids. CDR3 DNA sequence: TGTGCCAGCACTCGCACAGAAGAGAACACTGAAGCTTTCTTT. This gives the protein CASTRTEENTEAFF.

V usage is TRBV20-1 and J usage is TRBJ2-7, with 7 nucleotides matching TRBD1. Germline V lookup: CDR1 DFQATT, CDR2 SNEGSKA (reference sequence). Unmatched junction bases numbered 6, after V lost 6 bases and J lost 4 bases. CDR3 size: 12 residues. CDR3 residues: CSAHRGVYEQYF. DNA of the CDR3: TGCAGTGCCCACAGGGGTGTTTACGAGCAGTACTTC.

This clonotype occurred a few times. This chain links TRBV9 with TRBJ2-4, with D tentatively TRBD2 (6 bases). Germline V gives CDR1 SGDLS, CDR2 YYNGEE. The CDR3 contains 14 residues. V was cut by 3 bases and J by 6 bases, with 13 bases left in between. CDR3 amino acids: CASSEGIGGNIQYF. The CDR3 bases are TGTGCCAGCAGCGAGGGTATCGGGGGAAACATTCAGTACTTC.

This clonotype was counted only a few times. The genes are TRBV6-5 and TRBJ2-2; D might be TRBD1 or TRBD2, each matching 5 bases. The germline V and J ends were trimmed by 2 bases and 4 bases, with 8 bases remaining between them. Looked up from germline, CDR1 is MNHEY and CDR2 is SVGAGI. This CDR3 comprises 14 residues. CDR3: CASSYRDPTGELFF. CDR3 nucleotide sequence: TGTGCCAGCAGTTACAGGGACCCCACCGGGGAGCTGTTTTTT.

The sample holds one count of this clonotype. The rearrangement uses TRBV3-1 and TRBJ2-1; 9 positions match TRBD1. The ends lost 4 bases at V and 6 bases at J; junction bases unmatched: 7. The CDR3 loop spans 15 amino acids. From germline, CDR1 is LGHDT and CDR2 YNNKEL (reference sequence). The CDR3 loop reads CASSPRDRAGNEQFF. In nucleotides, the CDR3 is TGTGCCAGCAGCCCCCGGGACAGGGCTGGCAATGAGCAGTTCTTC.

This clonotype has only a few counts. The chain carries TRBV7-2 and TRBJ2-5; the match to TRBD2 covers 11 bases. This CDR3 contains 15 residues. J lost 5 bases, V lost 3 bases, and 5 bases had no gene match. Germline CDR1 SGHTA, CDR2 FQGNSA. This chain's CDR3 is CASSLGTSGPETQYF. DNA of the CDR3: TGTGCCAGCAGCTTGGGGACTAGCGGACCTGAGACCCAGTACTTC.

The chain employs TRBV6-2 or TRBV6-3 and TRBJ2-7; D ambiguous. V lost 7 bases, J lost 4 bases, and 14 bases lay in between. The germline V gene has CDR1 MNHEY and CDR2 SVGEGT. The CDR3 contains 13 residues. The CDR3 loop reads CASTGPTPYEQYF. For the CDR3, the DNA is TGTGCCAGCACAGGACCGACCCCATACGAGCAGTACTTC.

A remark on this clonotype: The germline gene is not matched at one end of the junction; a read error may be the cause. The chain uses TRBV29-1 and TRBJ1-5; maybe TRBD1 (5 bases). The germline V gene has CDR1 SQVTM and CDR2 ANQGSEA. The CDR3 loop spans 13 amino acids. The CDR3 region is CSVGGELNRPQHF. CDR3 in DNA: TGCAGCGTTGGAGGGGAGTTGAATCGGCCCCAGCATTTT.

The chain is built from TRBV6-5 and TRBJ1-3; D is perhaps TRBD1 (6 bases). CDR3 length: 15 residues. CDR1 is MNHEY, CDR2 SVGAGI, per germline. V was shortened by 6 bases and J by 4 bases, with 16 bases between the two germline ends. CDR3 nucleotides: TGTGCCAGCAGCTCCGCGGGGGCGGGCGGAAACACCATATATTTT. Translated, it gives CASSSAGAGGNTIYF.

About this clonotype itself: A much larger clonotype is one base distant, so this may be a read error. The chain is built from TRBV6-6 and TRBJ1-4; 9 nucleotides align to TRBD1. The J segment lost 4 bases and the V segment lost 6 bases, leaving 9 bases of the junction unmatched. The CDR3 is 16 amino acids. CDR1 MNHNY and CDR2 SVGAGI come from the germline V gene (reference sequence). The CDR3 loop reads CASSLSGQGDNEKLFF. The CDR3 nucleotides are TGTGCCAGCAGCCTCTCGGGACAGGGTGATAATGAAAAACTGTTTTTT.

The chain's CDR3 is CASSLAGTDQPQHF. The CDR3 nucleotides read TGCGCCAGCAGCTTGGCGGGGACCGATCAGCCCCAGCATTTT. This rearrangement joins TRBV5-1 to TRBJ1-5, with D perhaps TRBD1 (5 bases). Trimming cost V 0 bases and J 5 bases, with 9 bases left between them. This CDR3 is 14 amino acids long. Germline-derived CDR1 and CDR2 are SGHRS and YFSETQ.

The rearrangement links TRBV7-2 to TRBJ2-1; TRBD1 agrees at 9 bases. The germline gives CDR1 SGHTA, CDR2 FQGNSA. V lost 3 bases and J lost 5; bases outside the gene matches: 11. The CDR3 length is 17 residues. The CDR3 protein is CASSFRPGQGLHNEQFF. CDR3 coding DNA: TGTGCCAGCAGCTTTAGACCGGGACAGGGTTTACACAATGAGCAGTTCTTC.

There are a few counts of this clonotype. The chain carries TRBV5-1 and TRBJ2-2; D ambiguous. The CDR3 is 13 amino acids. Deletions cut 4 bases from V and 4 bases from J, with 8 bases between. Germline V gene data show CDR1 as SGHRS and CDR2 as YFSETQ. CDR3 coding DNA: TGCGCCAGCAGCCCCGAACGCACCGGGGAGCTGTTTTTT. It encodes CASSPERTGELFF.

This sequence joins TRBV20-1 and TRBJ2-1; the match to TRBD2 covers 9 bases. This CDR3 is 17 amino acids long. The trim removed 6 bases at V and 1 base at J, leaving 13 bases unmatched. The germline gives CDR1 DFQATT, CDR2 SNEGSKA (reference sequence). The CDR3 spells CSAPTSGRQTSYNEQFF. The CDR3 DNA sequence: TGCAGTGCGCCGACGAGCGGGAGGCAAACTTCCTACAATGAGCAGTTCTTC.